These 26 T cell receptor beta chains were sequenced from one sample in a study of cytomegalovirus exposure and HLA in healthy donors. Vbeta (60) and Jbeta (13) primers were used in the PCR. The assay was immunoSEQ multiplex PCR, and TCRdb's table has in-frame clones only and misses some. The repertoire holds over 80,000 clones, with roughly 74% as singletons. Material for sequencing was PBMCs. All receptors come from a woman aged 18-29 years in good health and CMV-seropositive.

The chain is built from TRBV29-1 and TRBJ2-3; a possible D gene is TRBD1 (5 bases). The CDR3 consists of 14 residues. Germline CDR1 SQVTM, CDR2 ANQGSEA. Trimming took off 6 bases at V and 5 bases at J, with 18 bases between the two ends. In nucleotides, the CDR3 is TGCAGCGTGGGGTTCCTATCAGGGTTAGATACGCAGTATTTT. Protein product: CSVGFLSGLDTQYF.

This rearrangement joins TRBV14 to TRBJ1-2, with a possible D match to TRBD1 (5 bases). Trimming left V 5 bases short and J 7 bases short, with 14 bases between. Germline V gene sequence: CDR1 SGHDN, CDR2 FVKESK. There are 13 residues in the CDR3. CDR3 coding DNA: TGTGCCAGCAGCTCTCAGGGAACCCGTGGCTACACCTTC. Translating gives CASSSQGTRGYTF. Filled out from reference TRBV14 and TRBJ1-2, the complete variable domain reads EAGVTQFPSHSVIEKGQTVTLRCDPISGHDNLYWYRRVMGKEIKFLLHFVKESKQDESGMPNNRFLAERTGGTYSTLKVQPAELEDSGVYFCASSSQGTRGYTFGSGTRLTVV.

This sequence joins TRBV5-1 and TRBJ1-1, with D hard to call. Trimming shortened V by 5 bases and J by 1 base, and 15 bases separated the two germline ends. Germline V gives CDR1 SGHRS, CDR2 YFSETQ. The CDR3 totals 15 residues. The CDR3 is CASSSGGGSNTEAFF. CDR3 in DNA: TGCGCCAGCAGTTCTGGTGGAGGGTCGAACACTGAAGCTTTCTTT.

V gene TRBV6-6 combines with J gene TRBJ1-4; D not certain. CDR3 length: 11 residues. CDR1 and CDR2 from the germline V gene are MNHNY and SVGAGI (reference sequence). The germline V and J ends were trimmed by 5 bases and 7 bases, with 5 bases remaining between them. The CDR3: CASSPLEKLFF. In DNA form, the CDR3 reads TGTGCCAGCAGTCCACTTGAAAAACTGTTTTTT.

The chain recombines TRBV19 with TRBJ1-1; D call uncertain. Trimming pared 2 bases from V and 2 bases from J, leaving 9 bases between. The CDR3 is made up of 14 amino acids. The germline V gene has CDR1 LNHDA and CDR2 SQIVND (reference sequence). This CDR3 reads CASSIWRFNTEAFF. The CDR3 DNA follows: TGTGCCAGTAGTATATGGCGGTTCAACACTGAAGCTTTCTTT. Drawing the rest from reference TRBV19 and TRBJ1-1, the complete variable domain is DGGITQSPKYLFRKEGQNVTLSCEQNLNHDAMYWYRQDPGQGLRLIYYSQIVNDFQKGDIAEGYSVSREKKESFPLTVTSAQKNPTAFYLCASSIWRFNTEAFFGQGTRLTVV.

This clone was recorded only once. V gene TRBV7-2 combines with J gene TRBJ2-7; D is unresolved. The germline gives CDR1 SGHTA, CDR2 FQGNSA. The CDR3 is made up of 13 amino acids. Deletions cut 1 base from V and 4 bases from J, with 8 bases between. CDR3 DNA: TGTGCCAGCAGCTTAGGCTCAGGATACGAGCAGTACTTC. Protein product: CASSLGSGYEQYF.

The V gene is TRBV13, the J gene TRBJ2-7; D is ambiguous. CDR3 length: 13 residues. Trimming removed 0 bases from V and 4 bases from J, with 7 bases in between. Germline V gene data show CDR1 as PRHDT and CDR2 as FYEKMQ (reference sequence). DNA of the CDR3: TGTGCCAGCAGCTTAGGCCTCCGGTACGAGCAGTACTTC. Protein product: CASSLGLRYEQYF.

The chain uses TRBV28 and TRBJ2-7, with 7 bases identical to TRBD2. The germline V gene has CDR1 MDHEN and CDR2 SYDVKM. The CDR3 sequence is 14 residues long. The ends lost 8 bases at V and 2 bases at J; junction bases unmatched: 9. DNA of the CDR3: TGTGCCAGCCCGAGCGGGACTCCTCCCTACGAGCAGTACTTC. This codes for CASPSGTPPYEQYF.

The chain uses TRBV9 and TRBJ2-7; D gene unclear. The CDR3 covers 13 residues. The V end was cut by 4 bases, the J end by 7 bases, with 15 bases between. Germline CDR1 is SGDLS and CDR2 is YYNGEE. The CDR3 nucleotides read TGTGCCAGCAGCCTCTCCGCCGCGGCTGAGCAGTACTTC. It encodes CASSLSAAAEQYF.

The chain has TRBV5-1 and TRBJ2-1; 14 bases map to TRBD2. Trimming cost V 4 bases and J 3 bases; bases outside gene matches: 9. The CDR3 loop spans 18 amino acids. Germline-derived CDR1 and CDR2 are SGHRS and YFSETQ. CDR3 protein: CASSPASGLAGVYNEQFF. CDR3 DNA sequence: TGCGCCAGCAGCCCGGCATCGGGACTAGCGGGAGTCTACAATGAGCAGTTCTTC.

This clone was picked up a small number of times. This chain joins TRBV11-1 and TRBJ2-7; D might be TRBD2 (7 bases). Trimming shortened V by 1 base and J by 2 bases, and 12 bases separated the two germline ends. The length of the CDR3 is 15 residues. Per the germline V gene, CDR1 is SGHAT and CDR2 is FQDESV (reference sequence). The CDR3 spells CASSLEGGAPYEQYF. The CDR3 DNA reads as TGTGCCAGCAGCTTAGAAGGGGGGGCCCCCTACGAGCAGTACTTC.

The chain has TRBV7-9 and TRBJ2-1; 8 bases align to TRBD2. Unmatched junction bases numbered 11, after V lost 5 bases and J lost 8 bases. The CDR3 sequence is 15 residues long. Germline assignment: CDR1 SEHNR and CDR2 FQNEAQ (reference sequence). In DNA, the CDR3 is TGTGCCAGCAGCCCAAGCGGGGGAGCCTCGGATGAGCAGTTCTTC. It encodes CASSPSGGASDEQFF.

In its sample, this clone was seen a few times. DNA of the CDR3: TGCGCCAGCAGCCCCGGCGTTACAGGGGGAGCCTACGAGCAGTACTTC. Translated: CASSPGVTGGAYEQYF. The V and J genes are TRBV5-1 and TRBJ2-7; 8 bases are shared with TRBD1. V lost 4 bases and J lost 2; bases outside the gene matches: 11. Germline V gene lookup returns CDR1 SGHRS and CDR2 YFSETQ. The CDR3 is made up of 16 amino acids.

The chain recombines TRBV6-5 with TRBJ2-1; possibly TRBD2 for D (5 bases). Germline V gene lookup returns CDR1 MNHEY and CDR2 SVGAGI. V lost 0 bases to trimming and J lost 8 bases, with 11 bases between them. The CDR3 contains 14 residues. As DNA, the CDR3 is TGTGCCAGCAGTTACTCCGGGATTGAGGATGAGCAGTTCTTC. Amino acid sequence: CASSYSGIEDEQFF.

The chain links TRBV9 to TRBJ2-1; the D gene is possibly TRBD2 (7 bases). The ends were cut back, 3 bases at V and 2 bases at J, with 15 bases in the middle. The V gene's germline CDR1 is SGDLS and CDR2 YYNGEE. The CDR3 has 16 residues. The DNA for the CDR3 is TGTGCCAGCAGCGCAGGGGAGGGCGGACCCTACAATGAGCAGTTCTTC. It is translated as CASSAGEGGPYNEQFF.

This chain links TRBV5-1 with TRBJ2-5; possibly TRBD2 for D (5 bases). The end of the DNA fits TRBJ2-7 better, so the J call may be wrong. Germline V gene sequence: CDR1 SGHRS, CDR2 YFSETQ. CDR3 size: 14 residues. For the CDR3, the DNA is TGCGCCAGCAGCTCGGAGGAGAACTCCTACGAGCAGTACTTC. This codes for CASSSEENSYEQYF.

CDR3 in DNA: TGTGCCAGCAGCTTAGGTGGACAGGTAGAACCCGGGGAGCTGTTTTTT. Translating it yields CASSLGGQVEPGELFF. This chain links TRBV7-8 with TRBJ2-2; 7 nucleotides line up with TRBD1. Germline V lookup: CDR1 SGHVS, CDR2 FQNEAQ. The CDR3 is 16 residues long. V was clipped by 1 base and J by 6 bases; unmatched bases: 8.

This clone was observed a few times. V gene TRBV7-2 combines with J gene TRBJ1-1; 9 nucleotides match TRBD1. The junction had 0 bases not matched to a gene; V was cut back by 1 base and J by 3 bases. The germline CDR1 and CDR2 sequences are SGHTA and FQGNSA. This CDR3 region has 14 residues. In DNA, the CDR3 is TGTGCCAGCAGCTTAGGGACAGGGGACACTGAAGCTTTCTTT. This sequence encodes CASSLGTGDTEAFF.

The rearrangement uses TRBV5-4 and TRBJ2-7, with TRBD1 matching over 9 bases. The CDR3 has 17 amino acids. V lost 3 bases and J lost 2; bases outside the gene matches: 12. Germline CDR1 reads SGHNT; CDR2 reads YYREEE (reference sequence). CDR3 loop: CASSYPFGQGKAYEQYF. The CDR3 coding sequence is TGTGCCAGCAGCTACCCTTTTGGACAGGGGAAAGCCTACGAGCAGTACTTC.

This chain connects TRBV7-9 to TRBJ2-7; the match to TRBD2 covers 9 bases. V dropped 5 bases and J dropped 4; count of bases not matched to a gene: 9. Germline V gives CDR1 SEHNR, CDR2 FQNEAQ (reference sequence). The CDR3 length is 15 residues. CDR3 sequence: CASSPSAGGPYEQYF. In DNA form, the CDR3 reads TGTGCCAGCAGCCCGTCGGCGGGAGGGCCTTACGAGCAGTACTTC.

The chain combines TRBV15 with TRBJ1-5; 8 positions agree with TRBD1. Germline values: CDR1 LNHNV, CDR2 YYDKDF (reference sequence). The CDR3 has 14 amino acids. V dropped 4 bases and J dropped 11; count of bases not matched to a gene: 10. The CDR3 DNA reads TGTGCCACCAGCATTACCGGGACAGGCTTAGCCCAGCATTTT. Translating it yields CATSITGTGLAQHF.

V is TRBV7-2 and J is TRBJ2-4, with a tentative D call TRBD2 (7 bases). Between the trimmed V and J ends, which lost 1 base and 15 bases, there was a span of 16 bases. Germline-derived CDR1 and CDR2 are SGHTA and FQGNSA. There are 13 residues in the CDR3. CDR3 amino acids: CASSLEGGLVLYF. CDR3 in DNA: TGTGCCAGCAGCTTAGAGGGGGGGCTCGTGTTGTACTTC.

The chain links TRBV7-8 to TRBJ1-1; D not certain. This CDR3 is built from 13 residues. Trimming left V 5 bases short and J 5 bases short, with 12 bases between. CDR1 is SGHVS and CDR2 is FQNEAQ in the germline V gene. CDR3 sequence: CASSASGWTEAFF. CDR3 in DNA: TGTGCCAGCAGCGCCTCGGGTTGGACTGAAGCTTTCTTT.

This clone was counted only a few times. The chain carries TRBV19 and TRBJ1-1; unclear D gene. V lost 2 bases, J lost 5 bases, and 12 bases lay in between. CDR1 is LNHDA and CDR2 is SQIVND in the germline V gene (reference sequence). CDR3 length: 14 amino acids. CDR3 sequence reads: CASSISVESTEAFF. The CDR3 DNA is TGTGCCAGTAGTATATCGGTTGAGAGTACTGAAGCTTTCTTT.

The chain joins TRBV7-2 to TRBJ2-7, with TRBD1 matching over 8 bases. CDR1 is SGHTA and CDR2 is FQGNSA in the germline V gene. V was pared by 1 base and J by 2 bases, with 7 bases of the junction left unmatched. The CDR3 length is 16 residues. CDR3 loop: CASSLVATGVTYEQYF. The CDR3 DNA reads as TGTGCCAGCAGCTTAGTGGCGACAGGGGTTACCTACGAGCAGTACTTC.

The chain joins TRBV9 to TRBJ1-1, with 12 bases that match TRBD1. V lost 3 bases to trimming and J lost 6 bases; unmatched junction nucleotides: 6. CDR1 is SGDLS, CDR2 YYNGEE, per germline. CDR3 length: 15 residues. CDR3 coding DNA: TGTGCCAGCAGCGCTATCGGGACAGGGGGCTCTGAAGCTTTCTTT. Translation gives CASSAIGTGGSEAFF.